The source of this TCR beta chain is a study of hypomethylating agent response in myelodysplastic syndrome (dated by TCRdb to about 2021). A note on the overall study: The hypomethylating agents azacitidine (8 of 11) or decitabine (3 of 11) were used to treat the patients. Among the myelodysplastic syndrome patients in the cohort, about nine were male and 2 were female. Patients had a mean age of approximately 67 +/- 5.9 years, and a diploid cytogenetic profile was the most common. The mutation found most frequently was TET2, which appeared in about 45% of the 11 patients. Complete response or hematologic improvement was achieved by six patients, and a few patients were classified as non-responders. Response was defined as complete response or hematologic improvement, and patients who met neither criterion were classified as non-responders.

Points the paper makes about the study in general: The healthy control donors were not matched in age to the MDS patients, and this mismatch could have affected the comparison between MDS and healthy donors. Possible recognition of novel MDS antigens by the shared GLIPH2 clusters was not confirmed, and experimental validation of that possible recognition is needed. Only approximately 11 patients were analyzed, so the cohort was small. Novel clonotypes emerged more often in responders, while non-responders showed more contracted clonotypes after treatment. Richness, rarefaction diversity and clonality did not change significantly after hypomethylating agent treatment, across all patients or within response groups.

The cysteine opens and the phenylalanine closes a CDR3 of 14 amino acids. Only the CDR3 region is kept as DNA, spanning 42 bases read in frame from base 1. The germline V gene yields SGHRS for CDR1 and YFSETQ for CDR2. Trimming removed 4 bases from V and 3 bases from J, leaving 8 bases between the germline ends. With respect to this clone: Its binding antigen is unknown. No qualities accompany the bases; no much larger clone lies one base away.

T-cell subsets were not sorted, and bulk bone marrow was analyzed instead. Bone marrow from roughly ten myelodysplastic syndrome patients, collected before and after hypomethylating agent therapy, underwent immunosequencing of the TCR beta CDR3 regions. To track the repertoire longitudinally, every patient provided one baseline bone marrow along with two to three bone marrows taken at different post-treatment timepoints. Whole bone marrow served as the source for genomic DNA extraction, with DNA quality checked using TapeStation, NanoDrop OneC and PicoGreen assays. The library was produced with the immunoSEQ multiplex PCR assay. Each sample was run at survey resolution as two replicates of roughly 200 ng apiece, for a total of 400 ng of DNA. The hsTCRB kit detected rearranged TCRB sequences in genomic DNA using multiplex PCR primers targeting V and J genes. The CDR3 region was amplified in a first PCR of roughly 32 cycles using the QIAGEN Multiplex PCR Kit. An 8-cycle second PCR added sample barcodes and Illumina adapters to each replicate. Pooled libraries were quantified with a QuantStudio 6 and the KAPA library quantification kit. About 15 pM of pooled libraries went onto an Illumina MiSeq for sequencing, using single-end reads of 156 cycles plus an index read of 15 cycles. The authors' analysis ran thus. Of over 150,000 unique clonotypes, 1.5% to 2% were flagged by VDJdb annotation as previously reported viral-epitope-specific. Raw reads were processed by the immunoSEQ Data Assistant and immunoSEQ Analyzer into normalized, annotated TCRB repertoires. BioAnalyzer and version 0.6.5 of the immunarch R package were the tools used for clonotype analysis. Every repertoire was downsampled to the clone count of the smallest repertoire before richness was estimated. Fisher's exact tests classified clonotypes as expanded, contracted or novel, with novel meaning zero frequency before treatment. Significantly changed CDR3 beta sequences were clustered with GLIPH2 at simulation_depth=1000 and kmer_min_depth=3, and CDR3s shorter than five residues were left out. In TCRdb, the immuneACCESS table is reduced to in-frame sequences with V and J assigned. These tables do not hold every clone; where another copy was compared, an unresolved V gene accounts for under half, and the others remain unexplained. The V and J calls and clone size are taken from that table; D and trimming were inferred from the DNA. Within this sample are 2,800 or so clones, with more than 70% of them counted one time only. The ten largest clones represent approximately 30% of the sample.

The TCR originated in a human donor with myelodysplastic syndrome. Recombination connected TRBV5-1 to TRBJ2-6; matching of 5 bases hints at TRBD2 as the D gene. The sequenced sample was bone marrow, obtained before or after starting hypomethylating agent treatment for myelodysplastic syndrome (not recorded which). The CDR3 sequence is CASSEGDGANVLTF. The DNA sequence reads TGCGCCAGCAGCGAGGGAGATGGGGCCAACGTCCTGACTTTC.